The 8 T cell receptor beta chains in this list originate from one sample, sequenced in a study of blood T cell repertoires in COVID-19. Data came from immunoSEQ multiplex PCR; TCRdb stores just in-frame clones and leaves some out. The data hold about 14,000 clones, with 84% observed a single time. The sample was peripheral blood. The receptor set was obtained from a man in his fifties with active COVID-19.

The rearrangement links TRBV7-8 to TRBJ2-7, with a tentative D call TRBD2 (7 bases). CDR3 length: 16 residues. Germline V gives CDR1 SGHVS, CDR2 FQNEAQ. Trimming removed 1 base from V and 2 bases from J, with 15 bases in between. Here the CDR3 reads CASSLEGGGLPYEQYF. The DNA of the CDR3 is TGTGCCAGCAGCTTAGAGGGGGGGGGACTACCCTACGAGCAGTACTTC.

V gene TRBV7-3 combines with J gene TRBJ2-2; D unresolved. V lost 5 bases and J lost 1, with 14 bases in between. This CDR3 is built from 16 residues. CDR1 and CDR2 (germline): SGHTA, FQGTGA. As DNA, the CDR3 is TGTGCCAGCAGCCCCACCCGCAGAATGAACACCGGGGAGCTGTTTTTT. Translated, it gives CASSPTRRMNTGELFF. The full variable domain, completed using reference TRBV7-3 and TRBJ2-2, is GAGVSQTPSNKVTEKGKYVELRCDPISGHTALYWYRQSLGQGPEFLIYFQGTGAADDSGLPNDRFFAVRPEGSVSTLKIQRTERGDSAVYLCASSPTRRMNTGELFFGEGSRLTVL.

The chain is built from TRBV19 and TRBJ2-6; a weak D match, TRBD2 (5 bases). Germline CDR1 and CDR2: LNHDA and SQIVND (reference sequence). V dropped 3 bases and J dropped 1 base, with 16 bases sitting between them. This CDR3 is built from 18 residues. The DNA of the CDR3 is TGTGCCAGTAGTATTAGCGACTGGCCCCTATCTGGGGCCAACGTCCTGACTTTC. It encodes CASSISDWPLSGANVLTF.

This chain links TRBV28 with TRBJ2-1; D might be TRBD2 (6 bases). Germline loops: CDR1 MDHEN, CDR2 SYDVKM. The CDR3 has 17 amino acids. The ends were cut back, 6 bases at V and 0 bases at J, with 18 bases in the middle. Here the CDR3 reads CASRAYGVGSSYNEQFF. Written as DNA, the CDR3 is TGTGCCAGCAGAGCCTACGGGGTCGGGAGCTCCTACAATGAGCAGTTCTTC.

The J gene is TRBJ2-1, the V gene TRBV27; 11 bases align to TRBD2. The CDR3 length is 12 residues. The junction had 0 bases not matched to a gene; V was cut back by 5 bases and J by 9 bases. Germline values: CDR1 MNHEY, CDR2 SMNVEV (reference sequence). The CDR3 loop is CASSTSGGEQFF. CDR3 nucleotides: TGTGCCAGCAGTACTAGCGGGGGTGAGCAGTTCTTC.

The chain joins TRBV27 to TRBJ1-6; 9 bases are shared with TRBD1. Germline assignment: CDR1 MNHEY and CDR2 SMNVEV (reference sequence). The CDR3 totals 17 residues. V was pared by 4 bases and J by 6 bases, with 10 bases of the junction left unmatched. The CDR3 sequence: CASSSILGGQGNSPLHF. CDR3 coding DNA: TGTGCCAGCAGTTCCATCTTGGGGGGACAGGGTAATTCACCCCTCCACTTT.

V is TRBV27 and J is TRBJ2-7; TRBD1 matches at 8 bases. Trimming took 0 bases from V and 3 from J; bases not matched to a gene: 4. The CDR3 runs to 15 residues. Germline CDR1 and CDR2: MNHEY and SMNVEV (reference sequence). The CDR3 region is CASSLSAGGYYEQYF. In DNA, the CDR3 is TGTGCCAGCAGTTTATCGGCAGGGGGCTACTACGAGCAGTACTTC.

V usage is TRBV7-3 and J usage is TRBJ1-2; D remains unclear. The CDR3 has 19 amino acids. Germline V CDR1 and CDR2: SGHTA, FQGTGA. Trimming left V 4 bases short and J 0 bases short, with 24 bases between. CDR3 DNA sequence: TGTGCCAGCAGCTCAGCGGACCGGGCCTTATCACGAGCTAACTATGGCTACACCTTC. It translates to CASSSADRALSRANYGYTF.